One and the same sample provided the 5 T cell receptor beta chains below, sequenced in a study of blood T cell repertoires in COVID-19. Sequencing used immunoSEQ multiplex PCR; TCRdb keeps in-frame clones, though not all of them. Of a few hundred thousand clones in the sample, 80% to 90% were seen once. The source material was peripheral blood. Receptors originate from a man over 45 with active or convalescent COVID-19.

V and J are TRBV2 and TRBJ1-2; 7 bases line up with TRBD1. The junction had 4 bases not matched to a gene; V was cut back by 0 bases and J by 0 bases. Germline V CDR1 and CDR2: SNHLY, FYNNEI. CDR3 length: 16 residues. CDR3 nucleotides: TGTGCCAGCAGTGAAGCGCGGGACAGTACTAACTATGGCTACACCTTC. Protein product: CASSEARDSTNYGYTF. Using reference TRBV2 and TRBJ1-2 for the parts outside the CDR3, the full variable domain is EPEVTQTPSHQVTQMGQEVILRCVPISNHLYFYWYRQILGQKVEFLVSFYNNEISEKSEIFDDQFSVERPDGSNFTLKIRSTKLEDSAMYFCASSEARDSTNYGYTFGSGTRLTVV.

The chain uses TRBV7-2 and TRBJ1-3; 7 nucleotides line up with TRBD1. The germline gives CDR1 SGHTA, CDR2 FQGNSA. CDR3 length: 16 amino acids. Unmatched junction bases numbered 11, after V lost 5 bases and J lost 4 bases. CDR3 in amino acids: CASSVTGSGRGNTIYF. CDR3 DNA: TGTGCCAGCAGCGTGACAGGGTCGGGGAGGGGAAACACCATATATTTT.

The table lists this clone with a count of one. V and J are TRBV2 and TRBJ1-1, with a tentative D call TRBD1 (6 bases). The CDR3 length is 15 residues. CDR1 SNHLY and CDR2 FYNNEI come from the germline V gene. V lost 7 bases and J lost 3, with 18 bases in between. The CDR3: CASKGFAGGDTEAFF. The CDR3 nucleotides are TGTGCCAGCAAAGGATTCGCGGGGGGCGACACTGAAGCTTTCTTT.

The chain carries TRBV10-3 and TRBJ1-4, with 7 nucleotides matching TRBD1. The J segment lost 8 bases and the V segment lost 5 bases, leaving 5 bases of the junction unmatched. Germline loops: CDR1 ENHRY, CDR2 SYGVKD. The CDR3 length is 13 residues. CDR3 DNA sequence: TGTGCCATCAGTCGGGCAGGGGGGGAAAAACTGTTTTTT. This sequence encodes CAISRAGGEKLFF.

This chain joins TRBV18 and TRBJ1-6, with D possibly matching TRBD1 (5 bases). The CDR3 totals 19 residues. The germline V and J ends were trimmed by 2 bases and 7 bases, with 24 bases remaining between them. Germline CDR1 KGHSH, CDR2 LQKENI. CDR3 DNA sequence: TGTGCCAGCTCACCAACCGCGGGGGTGGCCACCCCTAGGAATTCACCCCTCCACTTT. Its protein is CASSPTAGVATPRNSPLHF.